These T cell receptor beta chains were read from a single sample in a study of blood T cell repertoires in COVID-19. Using immunoSEQ multiplex PCR, the repertoire was profiled, and TCRdb retains in-frame clones only, with some absent. Of 250,000 to 400,000 clones in the sample, roughly nine tenths are singletons; the top ten hold 4.5% to 5.5%. The sequencing sample was made of PBMCs or T cells enriched from blood (not recorded which). The receptors derive from a man in his sixties who had recovered from COVID-19. Each CDR3 is given with its conserved first and last residue. Fields, in order: D gene, clone size, V gene, J gene, CDR3 DNA, CDR3 protein. D genes are given only for firm matches. The size field is filled for only some rows; it gives once, few, many or a size class.

D: NA
size: once
V: TRBV6-1
J: TRBJ1-5
DNA: TGTGCCAGCAGTGGACCTACAGGGATGAGCAATCAGCCCCAGCATTTT
CDR3: CASSGPTGMSNQPQHF

D: NA
size: NA
V: TRBV12-5
J: TRBJ2-7
DNA: TGTGCTAGTGCCCCGAGGTCAGCTAACCCCTACGAGCAGTACTTC
CDR3: CASAPRSANPYEQYF

D: NA
size: NA
V: TRBV2
J: TRBJ2-3
DNA: TGTGCCAGCAGATCTAGCACCTCCACAGATACGCAGTATTTT
CDR3: CASRSSTSTDTQYF

D: NA
size: NA
V: TRBV28
J: TRBJ1-5
DNA: TGTGCCAGCAGTCGCCGAGGGGGTAGCAATCAGCCCCAGCATTTT
CDR3: CASSRRGGSNQPQHF

D: TRBD1
size: NA
V: TRBV5-1
J: TRBJ1-2
DNA: TGCGCCAGCAGCTTGGTCGGGACAGCCTATGGCTACACCTTC
CDR3: CASSLVGTAYGYTF

D: NA
size: NA
V: TRBV2
J: TRBJ2-2
DNA: TGTGCCAGCAGTGTGCGCCGCGGCGGGAACACCGGGGAGCTGTTTTTT
CDR3: CASSVRRGGNTGELFF

D: NA
size: NA
V: TRBV6-1
J: TRBJ1-5
DNA: TGTGCCAGCAGTGACCCCAGAAGGCCCCAGCATTTT
CDR3: CASSDPRRPQHF

D: NA
size: NA
V: TRBV6-5
J: TRBJ1-1
DNA: TGTGCCAGCAGTTACTCGACGGGAGGGGACACTGAAGCTTTCTTT
CDR3: CASSYSTGGDTEAFF

D: TRBD1
size: NA
V: TRBV6-5
J: TRBJ1-2
DNA: TGTGCCAGCAGTCTCAGGGGGAGTAGGGATGGCTACACCTTC
CDR3: CASSLRGSRDGYTF

D: TRBD2
size: once
V: TRBV5-4
J: TRBJ2-2
DNA: TGTGCCAGCAGTTCTAGCGGGAGGAACACCGGGGAGCTGTTTTTT
CDR3: CASSSSGRNTGELFF

D: TRBD1
size: NA
V: TRBV6-2/TRBV6-3
J: TRBJ2-1
DNA: TGTGCCAGCAGTTACTCGCGGACAGGTCCCATCTATGAGCAGTTCTTC
CDR3: CASSYSRTGPIYEQFF

D: TRBD1
size: few
V: TRBV6-2/TRBV6-3
J: TRBJ1-6
DNA: TGTGCCAGCAGTTTCTTTCGACAGGGAGCCTACAGCTCCTATAATTCACCCCTCCACTTT
CDR3: CASSFFRQGAYSSYNSPLHF

D: NA
size: NA
V: TRBV27
J: TRBJ2-5
DNA: TGTGCCAGCAGCCTCCTTGGGGCCCAAGAGACCCAGTACTTC
CDR3: CASSLLGAQETQYF

D: TRBD2
size: NA
V: TRBV5-6
J: TRBJ2-6
DNA: TGTGCCAGCAGCTGGATAGCGGGAGGTGGGATTGGGGCCAACGTCCTGACTTTC
CDR3: CASSWIAGGGIGANVLTF

D: NA
size: NA
V: TRBV30
J: TRBJ2-2
DNA: TGTGCCTGGAGCTTTAGTAACACCGGGGAGCTGTTTTTT
CDR3: CAWSFSNTGELFF

D: TRBD2
size: NA
V: TRBV28
J: TRBJ2-3
DNA: TGTGCCAGCAGTCACGGACTAGCGGGAGGGGGGGATACGCAGTATTTT
CDR3: CASSHGLAGGGDTQYF

D: NA
size: NA
V: TRBV28
J: TRBJ1-5
DNA: TGTGCCAGCAGTACGGGGGTTAGGCAGCCCCAGCATTTT
CDR3: CASSTGVRQPQHF

D: TRBD2
size: NA
V: TRBV18
J: TRBJ2-5
DNA: TGTGCCAGCTCACCACCCGGGAGGGCCGGGGAGACCCAGTACTTC
CDR3: CASSPPGRAGETQYF

D: NA
size: NA
V: TRBV23-1
J: TRBJ1-1
DNA: TGCGCCAGCAGTCTCAGCCTCCGGGGAGAGAACACTGAAGCTTTCTTT
CDR3: CASSLSLRGENTEAFF

D: NA
size: NA
V: TRBV28
J: TRBJ1-5
DNA: TGTGCCAGCAGTTCCCCCCAGGAAAATCAGCCCCAGCATTTT
CDR3: CASSSPQENQPQHF

D: TRBD1
size: NA
V: TRBV28
J: TRBJ1-2
DNA: TGTGCCAGCAGTTCGACAGGGGTGGCTAACTATGGCTACACCTTC
CDR3: CASSSTGVANYGYTF

D: NA
size: NA
V: TRBV19
J: TRBJ2-3
DNA: TGTGCCAGTAGTATATCTCCCCTCACAGATACGCAGTATTTT
CDR3: CASSISPLTDTQYF

D: TRBD1
size: NA
V: TRBV4-2
J: TRBJ1-3
DNA: TGTGCCAGCAGCCCGACAGGGGGCCCCAGAAACACCATATATTTT
CDR3: CASSPTGGPRNTIYF

D: NA
size: NA
V: TRBV7-2
J: TRBJ1-2
DNA: TGTGCCAGCAGCTTAGCCCAGACCGGGAGCTATGGCTACACCTTC
CDR3: CASSLAQTGSYGYTF

D: TRBD2
size: NA
V: TRBV7-9
J: TRBJ2-2
DNA: TGTGCCAGCAGCGGAACTAGCGGGTTGACCGGGGAGCTGTTTTTT
CDR3: CASSGTSGLTGELFF

D: NA
size: few
V: TRBV28
J: TRBJ2-1
DNA: TGTGCCACGGACCGACTACGCCCAAATGAGCAGTTCTTC
CDR3: CATDRLRPNEQFF

D: NA
size: NA
V: TRBV3-1/TRBV3-2
J: TRBJ2-5
DNA: TGTGCCAGCAGCCAAGGTGCTATGTTACAGACCCAGTACTTC
CDR3: CASSQGAMLQTQYF

D: NA
size: NA
V: TRBV5-4
J: TRBJ1-5
DNA: TGTGCCAGCAGCTTAAGCCCGGGTAACGATCAGCCCCAGCATTTT
CDR3: CASSLSPGNDQPQHF

D: NA
size: NA
V: TRBV7-2
J: TRBJ1-1
DNA: TGTGCCAGCAGCCCTCAAGGACAGATGAACACTGAAGCTTTCTTT
CDR3: CASSPQGQMNTEAFF

D: NA
size: NA
V: TRBV6-5
J: TRBJ2-1
DNA: TGTGCCAGCAGTATACAGGGCAATGAGCAGTTCTTC
CDR3: CASSIQGNEQFF

D: NA
size: NA
V: TRBV29-1
J: TRBJ2-5
DNA: TGCAGCGTTGATGACGCGGGGCTCCAAGAGACCCAGTACTTC
CDR3: CSVDDAGLQETQYF

D: NA
size: few
V: TRBV10-3
J: TRBJ2-7
DNA: TGTGCCATCAGATCCCAGGGGACGACCTACGAGCAGTACTTC
CDR3: CAIRSQGTTYEQYF

D: TRBD1
size: NA
V: TRBV28
J: TRBJ1-4
DNA: TGTGCCAGTCGACCCAGACAGGGGAGGGAAAAACTGTTTTTT
CDR3: CASRPRQGREKLFF

D: NA
size: NA
V: TRBV7-9
J: TRBJ2-7
DNA: TGTGCCAGCAGCTTCTCCTTCCCGGACGAGCAGTACTTC
CDR3: CASSFSFPDEQYF

D: TRBD1
size: NA
V: TRBV6-5
J: TRBJ1-6
DNA: TGTGCCAGCAGTAACAGGGGTAATTCACCCCTCCACTTT
CDR3: CASSNRGNSPLHF

D: TRBD1
size: once
V: TRBV6-5
J: TRBJ2-5
DNA: TGTGCCAGCACTCAAGTAGGGGACAGGCAAGAGACCCAGTACTTC
CDR3: CASTQVGDRQETQYF